This TCR beta chain was documented in a study of T cell responses to AZD1222 COVID-19 vaccine (dated by TCRdb to the early 2020s). Turning to the overall study: AZD1222 recipients given second doses at about 4 weeks or at about 12 weeks were pooled, since spike-specific TCR depth and breadth were not found to differ between the two schedules. TCR sequencing was performed for about 250 trial participants, of whom about 200 were given two doses of AZD1222 and approximately 25 were given two doses of MenACWY control vaccine. Enrollment into the trials was organized by age into subgroups of 18-55, 56-69 and 70-plus years, and those subgroups contained approximately 150, 30 and 60 TCR-sequenced participants, respectively. Overall study outcomes, separate from this receptor: Vaccine-associated CD4 TCRs spanned the whole spike protein, with dominant responses in regions 160-218 and 743-854. Most participants were white British and females outnumbered males, and the authors suggested that clonal diversity may have been underestimated. Reportedly, close to half of the unique spike-specific TCRs recognized epitopes lying outside the regions that are mutated in the B.1.351 and B.1.1.7 variants. Conclusions about previously exposed vaccinees are limited, since just six AZD1222 recipients were seropositive for SARS-CoV-2 at baseline. No day 14 peak-response samples were available, so repertoires were characterized only after the peak T cell response. In the small 56-69-year group, the increase in depth fell short of significance, most likely because of low power. After two AZD1222 doses, both the breadth and the depth of spike-specific TCRs were significantly higher than at day 0 and than in MenACWY recipients.

The CDR3 regions of human TCRbeta chains were subjected to immunosequencing. Processing in the source paper ran as follows. Repertoire TCRs were checked for matches against a reference library of SARS-CoV-2-specific TCRs that had been generated using the MIRA antigen-specificity platform. Breadth meant the fraction of unique TCRs that were SARS-CoV-2-associated, whereas depth meant the fraction of total T cells that were SARS-CoV-2-associated. Each spike-specific TCR was assigned to its reactive spike region and to a CD4 or CD8 class using the MIRA data. Log10-transformed breadth and depth values were compared by one-way ANOVA with Sidak's multiple comparisons tests. In TCRdb, the immuneACCESS table is reduced to in-frame sequences with V and J assigned. These tables do not hold every clone; where another copy was compared, an unresolved V gene accounts for under half, and the others remain unexplained. V and J calls and clone size are copied from that table; D and trimming were computed from the DNA. The sample contains under 300,000 clones, about 92% of them found a single time. The ten most abundant clones make up 0.5% to 0.7% of the sample.

In light of the paper, this sample's time point label describes: baseline before first vaccination. Vaccinee samples were obtained from the UK trials COV001 and COV002, which included a single-blind randomized controlled phase 2/3 trial of AZD1222 (ChAdOx1 nCoV-19) in healthy adults. For TCRbeta chain sequencing, PBMC samples from trial participants were taken at day 0 and at day 28 after the second dose. Measured from the cysteine to the phenylalanine, the CDR3 is 15 residues long. Here the CDR3 DNA is all that survives: 45 bases in frame from base 1. The junction shows trimming of 6 bases on V and 4 bases on J, and the gene matches do not reach 6 bases of it. Taken from the germline V gene, the CDR1 and CDR2 loops are MDHEN and SYDVKM. This clone was detected only a few times. This clone's antigen is unknown. Within one base of it there is no much larger clone, and no base qualities were kept.

The receptor's source is an adult in good health. Recombination joined TRBV28 with TRBJ1-6, with 7 junctional bases fitting TRBD1. The sample consisted of peripheral blood, taken on day 0 of AZD1222 vaccination. This receptor has the CDR3 CASSQGGGYNSPLHF. In nucleotides, the sequence is TGTGCCAGCAGCCAGGGGGGTGGTTATAATTCACCCCTCCACTTT. Reference TRBV28 and TRBJ1-6 genes cover what lies past the CDR3, so the full variable domain is DVKVTQSSRYLVKRTGEKVFLECVQDMDHENMFWYRQDPGLGLRLIYFSYDVKMKEKGDIPEGYSVSREKKERFSLILESASTNQTSMYLCASSQGGGYNSPLHFGNGTRLTVT.